The rows below give T cell receptor beta chains drawn from one sample of a study of blood T cell repertoires in COVID-19. TCRdb's table, derived via immunoSEQ multiplex PCR, lists solely in-frame clones and lacks some. Of some 160,000 clones listed, under 90% are singletons. The sequencing input was PBMCs or T cells enriched from blood (not recorded which). The receptor set was obtained from a woman aged 45 to 65 who had recovered from COVID-19. Each CDR3 is given with its conserved first and last residue. Each record gives: J gene, D gene, clone size, V gene, CDR3 protein, CDR3 DNA. The D gene is left open where the match is weak. For some rows the clone size is stated as once, few or many, or as a class when expanded; others skip it.

>TRBJ1-2|-|-|TRBV29-1
CSVEDYGYTF
TGCAGCGTCGAGGACTATGGCTACACCTTC
>TRBJ1-3|-|-|TRBV7-9
CASSLVVAGRGNTIYF
TGTGCCAGCAGCTTAGTGGTGGCAGGGCGCGGAAACACCATATATTTT
>TRBJ1-6|-|few|TRBV11-2
CASSAHPRGSRSPLHF
TGTGCCAGCAGCGCACACCCGAGGGGGTCTAGGTCACCCCTCCACTTT
>TRBJ2-1|-|-|TRBV9
CASSVALRDEQFF
TGTGCCAGCAGCGTAGCATTGCGGGATGAGCAGTTCTTC
>TRBJ2-6|TRBD1|-|TRBV10-3
CAISESNRGRIISGANVLTF
TGTGCCATCAGTGAGTCGAACAGGGGACGCATAATCTCTGGGGCCAACGTCCTGACTTTC
>TRBJ1-1|-|few|TRBV19
CASSSDGDTEAFF
TGTGCCAGTAGTAGTGACGGAGACACTGAAGCTTTCTTT
>TRBJ1-2|-|-|TRBV7-2
CASSLASRDCTF
TGTGCCAGCAGCTTAGCATCCAGGGACTGCACCTTC
>TRBJ2-3|TRBD2|-|TRBV3-1/TRBV3-2
CASSQMGGASTDTQYF
TGTGCCAGCAGCCAGATGGGAGGGGCAAGCACAGATACGCAGTATTTT
>TRBJ2-7|-|-|TRBV28
CASSFSVYEQYF
TGTGCCAGCAGTTTTTCGGTGTACGAGCAGTACTTC
>TRBJ2-7|-|-|TRBV7-2
CASSRRGAHEQYF
TGTGCCAGCAGCCGTCGGGGGGCACACGAGCAGTACTTC
>TRBJ1-5|-|-|TRBV2
CASRRDRTQPQHF
TGTGCCAGCAGGCGGGACCGCACTCAGCCCCAGCATTTT
>TRBJ2-2|TRBD2|-|TRBV4-2
CASSPLRGGGGELFF
TGTGCCAGCAGCCCCCTTCGCGGGGGTGGCGGGGAGCTGTTTTTT
>TRBJ1-6|-|-|TRBV4-3
CASSQDQTGSNSPLHF
TGCGCCAGCAGCCAAGATCAAACAGGGAGTAATTCACCCCTCCACTTT
>TRBJ1-1|TRBD1|-|TRBV3-1/TRBV3-2
CASSPGGTEAFF
TGTGCCAGCAGTCCAGGGGGCACTGAAGCTTTCTTT
>TRBJ1-1|-|-|TRBV7-3
CASSLRFDTEAFF
TGTGCCAGCAGCCTCCGTTTTGACACTGAAGCTTTCTTT
>TRBJ2-5|TRBD1|-|TRBV11-2
CASSDWGQAKETQYF
TGTGCCAGCAGCGACTGGGGACAGGCGAAAGAGACCCAGTACTTC
>TRBJ1-5|TRBD1|few|TRBV10-3
CASDRGGNQPQHF
TGTGCCAGCGACAGGGGAGGCAATCAGCCCCAGCATTTT
>TRBJ1-1|-|-|TRBV7-2
CASKRTMNTEAFF
TGTGCCAGCAAGCGGACGATGAACACTGAAGCTTTCTTT
>TRBJ2-3|TRBD1|once|TRBV29-1
CSVVRDRASDTQYF
TGCAGCGTTGTTCGGGACAGGGCCTCAGATACGCAGTATTTT
>TRBJ1-3|-|-|TRBV2
CASSDQGMGGNTIYF
TGTGCCAGCAGTGATCAGGGGATGGGTGGAAACACCATATATTTT
>TRBJ2-5|TRBD2|-|TRBV6-5
CASSPRLAGQETQYF
TGTGCCAGCAGTCCTCGACTAGCGGGTCAAGAGACCCAGTACTTC
>TRBJ2-3|TRBD2|-|TRBV13
CASSSIKTSGADTQYF
TGTGCCAGCAGCTCCATCAAGACTAGCGGAGCAGATACGCAGTATTTT
>TRBJ2-1|TRBD1|-|TRBV10-3
CAISDGQGAGEQFF
TGTGCCATCAGTGATGGGCAGGGGGCAGGAGAGCAGTTCTTC
>TRBJ2-5|TRBD1|-|TRBV12-3/TRBV12-4
CASSEGAGTQYF
TGTGCCAGCAGTGAGGGGGCCGGGACCCAGTACTTC
>TRBJ1-2|-|-|TRBV29-1
CSVEDLGGLGYGYTF
TGCAGCGTTGAAGATCTCGGGGGGCTTGGCTATGGCTACACCTTC
>TRBJ2-7|TRBD2|-|TRBV5-4
CASSSGGLAGSYEQYF
TGTGCCAGCAGCTCTGGGGGACTAGCGGGATCCTACGAGCAGTACTTC
>TRBJ2-3|TRBD2|-|TRBV14
CASSLPRASGSDTQYF
TGTGCCAGCAGCCTCCCCCGGGCTAGCGGGAGCGATACGCAGTATTTT
>TRBJ2-1|-|-|TRBV20-1
CSASDLAGIDEQFF
TGCAGTGCTAGTGACCTAGCTGGGATCGATGAGCAGTTCTTC
>TRBJ2-4|TRBD2|once|TRBV7-9
CASSLDGRVGGNIQYF
TGTGCCAGCAGCTTAGATGGGAGGGTAGGCGGAAACATTCAGTACTTC
>TRBJ1-1|TRBD1|once|TRBV7-2
CASSKETGRGPTIEAFF
TGTGCCAGCAGCAAGGAGACAGGGCGAGGGCCGACTATCGAAGCTTTCTTT
>TRBJ2-1|-|once|TRBV7-9
CASSLGRGADEQFF
TGTGCCAGCAGCTTGGGTCGGGGGGCTGATGAGCAGTTCTTC
>TRBJ2-1|TRBD2|few|TRBV4-3
CASSQVTGTSGYNEQFF
TGCGCCAGCAGCCAAGTGACCGGGACTAGCGGCTACAATGAGCAGTTCTTC
>TRBJ1-4|TRBD1|-|TRBV7-8
CASSQGQGSEKLFF
TGTGCCAGCAGCCAGGGACAGGGGAGTGAAAAACTGTTTTTT
>TRBJ1-1|TRBD1|-|TRBV27
CASSPLRTGTGVTEAFF
TGTGCCAGCAGCCCTCTACGGACAGGGACGGGGGTCACTGAAGCTTTCTTT
>TRBJ2-7|-|-|TRBV10-3
CAISPSYEQYF
TGTGCCATCAGCCCTTCCTACGAGCAGTACTTC
>TRBJ2-3|-|-|TRBV28
CASSPQEYTQYF
TGTGCCAGCAGCCCACAAGAATATACGCAGTATTTT
>TRBJ2-7|-|-|TRBV11-3
CASSLRGEDLEQYF
TGTGCCAGCAGCTTAAGGGGCGAGGACCTCGAGCAGTACTTC
>TRBJ2-7|-|-|TRBV7-3
CASSLGAGPYEQYF
TGTGCCAGCAGCTTAGGAGCGGGTCCCTACGAGCAGTACTTC
>TRBJ1-1|-|-|TRBV5-6
CASSLDRGTTEAFF
TGTGCCAGCAGCTTGGACCGGGGAACCACTGAAGCTTTCTTT
>TRBJ2-1|-|-|TRBV7-6
CASSLAGGGTLREQFF
TGTGCCAGCAGCTTAGCGGGGGGGGGCACTTTACGTGAGCAGTTCTTC
>TRBJ2-7|TRBD1|-|TRBV11-3
CASSLETGYPYEQYF
TGTGCCAGCAGCTTAGAGACAGGGTACCCCTACGAGCAGTACTTC
>TRBJ2-1|TRBD2|once|TRBV9
CASSASGSVYNEQFF
TGTGCCAGCAGCGCTAGCGGGAGCGTCTACAATGAGCAGTTCTTC
>TRBJ2-7|-|once|TRBV6-2/TRBV6-3
CASSYPSPPGPHEQYF
TGTGCCAGCAGTTACCCAAGCCCCCCAGGGCCCCACGAGCAGTACTTC